The entry below gives a single T cell receptor (beta chain) sequence along with its context. No antigen is known for it. The source of the sample is a study of lymphopenia after photon versus proton radiotherapy. Study outcomes and limitations: In patients who died, overall survival fell as post-nadir TCR diversity dropped more. Under photons, naive T cells and diversity fell while effector/memory populations rose. Post-nadir diversity loss with photons came from oligoclonal expansion, particularly CD8+ Temra cells.

The CDR3 has 13 residues. From germline, CDR1 is MNHNS and CDR2 SASEGT. This table comes from immunoSEQ multiplex PCR, and its TCRdb copy is limited to in-frame clones, with some not included. Of about 40,000 clones listed, more than 75% are singletons. This chain uses TRBV6-1 with TRBJ1-5; D uncertain. The material was peripheral blood, obtained from a patient treated with photon-based radiotherapy. The TCR sequence derives from a man over 45 with gastric cancer. The CDR3 nucleotides read TGTGCTGGGTCTGGCGGGAGCAATCAGCCCCAGCATTTT. This encodes CAGSGGSNQPQHF.